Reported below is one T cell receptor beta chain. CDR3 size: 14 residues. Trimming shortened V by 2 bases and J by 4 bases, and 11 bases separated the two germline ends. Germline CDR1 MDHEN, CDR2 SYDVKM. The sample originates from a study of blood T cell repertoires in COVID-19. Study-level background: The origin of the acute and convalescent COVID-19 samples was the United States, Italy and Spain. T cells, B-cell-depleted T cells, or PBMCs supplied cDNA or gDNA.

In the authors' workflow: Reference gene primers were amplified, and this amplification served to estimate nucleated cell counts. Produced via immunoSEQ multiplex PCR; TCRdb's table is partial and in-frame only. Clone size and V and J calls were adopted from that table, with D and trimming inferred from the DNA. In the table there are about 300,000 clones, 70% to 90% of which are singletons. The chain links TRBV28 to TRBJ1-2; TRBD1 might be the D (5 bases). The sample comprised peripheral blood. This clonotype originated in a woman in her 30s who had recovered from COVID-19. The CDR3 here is CASSLIRASYGYTF. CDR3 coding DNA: TGTGCCAGCAGTTTAATCAGGGCCTCCTATGGCTACACCTTC.